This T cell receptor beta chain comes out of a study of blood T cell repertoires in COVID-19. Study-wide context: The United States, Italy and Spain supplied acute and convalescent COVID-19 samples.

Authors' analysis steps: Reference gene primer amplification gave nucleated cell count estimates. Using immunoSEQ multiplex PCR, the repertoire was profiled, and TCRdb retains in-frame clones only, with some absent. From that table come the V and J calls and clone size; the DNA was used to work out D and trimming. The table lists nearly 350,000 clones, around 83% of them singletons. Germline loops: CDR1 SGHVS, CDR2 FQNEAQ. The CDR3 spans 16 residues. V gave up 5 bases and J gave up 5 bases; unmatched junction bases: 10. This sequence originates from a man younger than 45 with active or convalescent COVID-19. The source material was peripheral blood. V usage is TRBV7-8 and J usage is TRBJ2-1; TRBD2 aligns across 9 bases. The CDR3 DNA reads TGTGCCAGCAGCCCATGGCGGGAGGGCCGGCACAATGAGCAGTTCTTC. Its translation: CASSPWREGRHNEQFF.